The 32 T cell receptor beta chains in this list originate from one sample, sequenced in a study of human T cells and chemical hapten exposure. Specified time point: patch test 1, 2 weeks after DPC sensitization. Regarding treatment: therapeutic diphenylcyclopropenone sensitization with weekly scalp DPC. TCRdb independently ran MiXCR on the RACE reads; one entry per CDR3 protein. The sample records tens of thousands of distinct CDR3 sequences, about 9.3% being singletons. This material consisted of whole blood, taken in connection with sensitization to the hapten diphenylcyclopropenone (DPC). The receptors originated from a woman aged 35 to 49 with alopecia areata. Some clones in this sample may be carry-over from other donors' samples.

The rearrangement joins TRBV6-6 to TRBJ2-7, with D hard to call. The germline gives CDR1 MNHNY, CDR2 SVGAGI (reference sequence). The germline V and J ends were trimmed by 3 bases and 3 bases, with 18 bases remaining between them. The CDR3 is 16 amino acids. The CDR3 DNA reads TGTGCCAGCAGTTATAGTACCGAGACACCAGACTACGAGCAGTACTTC. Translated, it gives CASSYSTETPDYEQYF.

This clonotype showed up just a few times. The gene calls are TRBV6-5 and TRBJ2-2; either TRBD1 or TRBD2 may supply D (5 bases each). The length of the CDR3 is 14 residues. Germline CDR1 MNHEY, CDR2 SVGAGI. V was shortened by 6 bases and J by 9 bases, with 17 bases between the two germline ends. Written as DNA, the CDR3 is TGTGCCAGCAGGGTCGGGACCGACCACCGGGAGCTGTTTTTT. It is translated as CASRVGTDHRELFF.

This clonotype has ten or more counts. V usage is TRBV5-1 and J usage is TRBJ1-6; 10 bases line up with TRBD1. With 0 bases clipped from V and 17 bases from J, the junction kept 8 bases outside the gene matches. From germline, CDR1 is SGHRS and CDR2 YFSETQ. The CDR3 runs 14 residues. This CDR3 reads CASSLALGQGPFHF. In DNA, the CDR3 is TGCGCCAGCAGCTTGGCTTTGGGACAGGGGCCTTTCCACTTT.

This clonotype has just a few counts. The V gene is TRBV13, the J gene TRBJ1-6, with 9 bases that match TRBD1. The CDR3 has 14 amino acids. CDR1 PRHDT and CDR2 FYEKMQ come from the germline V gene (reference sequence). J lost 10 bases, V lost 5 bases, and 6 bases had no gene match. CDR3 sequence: CASSPGDRESPLHF. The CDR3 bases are TGTGCCAGCAGCCCCGGGGACAGGGAATCACCCCTCCACTTT. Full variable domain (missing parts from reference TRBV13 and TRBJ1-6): AAGVIQSPRHLIKEKRETATLKCYPIPRHDTVYWYQQGPGQDPQFLISFYEKMQSDKGSIPDRFSAQQFSDYHSELNMSSLELGDSALYFCASSPGDRESPLHFGNGTRLTVT.

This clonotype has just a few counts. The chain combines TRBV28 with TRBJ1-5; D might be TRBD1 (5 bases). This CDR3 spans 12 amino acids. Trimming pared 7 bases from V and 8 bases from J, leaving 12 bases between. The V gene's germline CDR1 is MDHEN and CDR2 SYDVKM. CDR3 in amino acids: CASKGSTEPQHF. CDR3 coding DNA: TGTGCCAGCAAGGGGTCGACGGAGCCCCAGCATTTT.

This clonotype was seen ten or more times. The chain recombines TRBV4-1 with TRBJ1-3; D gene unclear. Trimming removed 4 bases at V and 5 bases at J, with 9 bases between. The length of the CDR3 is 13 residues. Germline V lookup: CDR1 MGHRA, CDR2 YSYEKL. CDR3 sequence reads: CASSPLLRNTIYF. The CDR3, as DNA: TGCGCCAGCAGCCCCCTCCTTAGAAACACCATATATTTT.

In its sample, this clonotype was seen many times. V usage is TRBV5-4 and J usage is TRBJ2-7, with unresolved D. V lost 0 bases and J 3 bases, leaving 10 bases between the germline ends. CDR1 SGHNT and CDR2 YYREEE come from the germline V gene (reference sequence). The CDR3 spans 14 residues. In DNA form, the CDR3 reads TGTGCCAGCAGCTTGGAGGGATTTATCTACGAGCAGTACTTC. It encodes CASSLEGFIYEQYF.

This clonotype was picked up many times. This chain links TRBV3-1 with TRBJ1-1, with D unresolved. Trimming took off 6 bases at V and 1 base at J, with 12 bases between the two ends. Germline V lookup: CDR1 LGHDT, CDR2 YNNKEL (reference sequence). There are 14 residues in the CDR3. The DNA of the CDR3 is TGTGCCAGCAGACCCTGGGGAGCGAACACTGAAGCTTTCTTT. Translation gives CASRPWGANTEAFF.

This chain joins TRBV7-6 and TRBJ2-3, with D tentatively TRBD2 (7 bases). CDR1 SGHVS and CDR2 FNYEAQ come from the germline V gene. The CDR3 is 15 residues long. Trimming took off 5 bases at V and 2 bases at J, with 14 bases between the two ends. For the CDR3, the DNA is TGTGCCAGCAGCCCAACGGCGGGGGCCACAGATACGCAGTATTTT. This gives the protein CASSPTAGATDTQYF.

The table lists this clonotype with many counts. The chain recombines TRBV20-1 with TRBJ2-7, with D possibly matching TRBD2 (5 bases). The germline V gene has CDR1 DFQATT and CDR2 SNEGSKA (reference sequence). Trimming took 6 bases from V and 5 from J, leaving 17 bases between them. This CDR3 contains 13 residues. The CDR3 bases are TGCAGTGCACGGGGATGGGTTGAAGACGAGCAGTACTTC. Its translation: CSARGWVEDEQYF.

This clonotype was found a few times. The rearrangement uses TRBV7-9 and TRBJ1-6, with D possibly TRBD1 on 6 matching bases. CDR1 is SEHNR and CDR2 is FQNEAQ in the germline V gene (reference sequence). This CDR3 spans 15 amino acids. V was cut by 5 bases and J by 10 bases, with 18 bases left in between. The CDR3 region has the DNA TGTGCCAGCAGCCCAGGGGTAATTGGTGACTCACCCCTCCACTTT. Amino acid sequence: CASSPGVIGDSPLHF.

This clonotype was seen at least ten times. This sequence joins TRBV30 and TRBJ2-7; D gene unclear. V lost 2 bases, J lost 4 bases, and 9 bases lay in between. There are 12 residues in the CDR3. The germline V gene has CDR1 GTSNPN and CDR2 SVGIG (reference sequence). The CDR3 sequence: CAWSPWVYEQYF. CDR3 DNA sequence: TGTGCCTGGAGTCCGTGGGTTTACGAGCAGTACTTC.

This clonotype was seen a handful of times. The CDR3 DNA sequence: TGTGCCTCTCGACAGGCAACCTACGAGCAGTACTTC. This encodes CASRQATYEQYF. The chain combines TRBV10-3 with TRBJ2-7; possibly TRBD1 for D (6 bases). The CDR3 consists of 12 residues. Germline CDR1 and CDR2: ENHRY and SYGVKD. Trimming removed 11 bases at V and 2 bases at J, with 13 bases between.

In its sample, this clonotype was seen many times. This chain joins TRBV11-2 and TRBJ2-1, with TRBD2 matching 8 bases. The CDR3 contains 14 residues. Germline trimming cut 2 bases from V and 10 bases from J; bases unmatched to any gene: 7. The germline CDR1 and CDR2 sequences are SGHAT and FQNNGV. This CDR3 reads CASSLRGGLWEQFF. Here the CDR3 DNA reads TGTGCCAGCAGCTTACGGGGGGGCCTTTGGGAGCAGTTCTTC.

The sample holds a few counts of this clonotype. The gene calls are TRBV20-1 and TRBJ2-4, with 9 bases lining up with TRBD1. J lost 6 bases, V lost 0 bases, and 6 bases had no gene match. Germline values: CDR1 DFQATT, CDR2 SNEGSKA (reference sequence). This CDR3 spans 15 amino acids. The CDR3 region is CSARDQGTGINIQYF. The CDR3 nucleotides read TGCAGTGCTAGAGATCAGGGGACAGGGATAAACATTCAGTACTTC.

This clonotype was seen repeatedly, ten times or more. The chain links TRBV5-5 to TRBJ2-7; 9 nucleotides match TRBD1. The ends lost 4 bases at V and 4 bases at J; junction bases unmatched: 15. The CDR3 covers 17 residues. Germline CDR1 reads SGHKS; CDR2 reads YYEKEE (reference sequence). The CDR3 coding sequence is TGTGCCAGCAGCCCGGCATCCTCCGGGACAGGGCTGTACGAGCAGTACTTC. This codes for CASSPASSGTGLYEQYF.

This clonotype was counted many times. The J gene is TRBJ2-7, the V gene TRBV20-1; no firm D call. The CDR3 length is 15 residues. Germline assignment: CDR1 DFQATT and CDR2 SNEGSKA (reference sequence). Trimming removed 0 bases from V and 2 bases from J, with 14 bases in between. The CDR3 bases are TGCAGTGCTAGAGACGCACGACTGAATGCCTACGAGCAGTACTTC. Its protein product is CSARDARLNAYEQYF.

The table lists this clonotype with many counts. This CDR3 reads CASRSRQGGQLSYEQYF. The DNA for the CDR3 is TGTGCCAGTAGATCTCGTCAGGGGGGGCAATTATCCTACGAGCAGTACTTC. V gene TRBV19 combines with J gene TRBJ2-7; either TRBD1 or TRBD2 may fit D (7 bases each). The V and J ends lost 6 bases and 1 base respectively, with 22 bases between them. Per the germline V gene, CDR1 is LNHDA and CDR2 is SQIVND (reference sequence). The CDR3 contains 17 residues.

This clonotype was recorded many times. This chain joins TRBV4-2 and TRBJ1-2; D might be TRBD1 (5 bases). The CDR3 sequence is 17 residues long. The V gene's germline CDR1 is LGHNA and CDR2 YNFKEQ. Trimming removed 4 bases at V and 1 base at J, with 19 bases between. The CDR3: CASSRSTGQSNNYGYTF. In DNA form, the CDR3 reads TGTGCCAGCAGCCGCTCCACGGGGCAGTCAAATAACTATGGCTACACCTTC.

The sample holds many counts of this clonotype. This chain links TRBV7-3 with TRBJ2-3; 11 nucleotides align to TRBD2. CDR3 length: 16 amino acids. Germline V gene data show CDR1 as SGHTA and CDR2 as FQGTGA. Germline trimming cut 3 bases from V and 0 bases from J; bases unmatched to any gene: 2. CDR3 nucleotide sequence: TGTGCCAGCAGCTTGAGACTAGCGGGGAGCACAGATACGCAGTATTTT. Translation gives CASSLRLAGSTDTQYF. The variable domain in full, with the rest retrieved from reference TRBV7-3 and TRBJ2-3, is GAGVSQTPSNKVTEKGKYVELRCDPISGHTALYWYRQSLGQGPEFLIYFQGTGAADDSGLPNDRFFAVRPEGSVSTLKIQRTERGDSAVYLCASSLRLAGSTDTQYFGPGTRLTVL.

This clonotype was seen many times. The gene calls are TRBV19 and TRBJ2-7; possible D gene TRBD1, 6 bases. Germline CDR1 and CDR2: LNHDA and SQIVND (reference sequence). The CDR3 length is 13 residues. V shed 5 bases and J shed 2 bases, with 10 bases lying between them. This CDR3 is CASSATGTYEQYF. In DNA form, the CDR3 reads TGTGCCAGTAGTGCCACAGGGACCTACGAGCAGTACTTC.

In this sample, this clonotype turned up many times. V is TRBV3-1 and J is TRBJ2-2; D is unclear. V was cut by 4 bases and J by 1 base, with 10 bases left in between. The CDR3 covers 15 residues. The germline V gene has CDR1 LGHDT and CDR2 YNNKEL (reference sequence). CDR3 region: CASSPVTMNTGELFF. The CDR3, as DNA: TGTGCCAGCAGCCCGGTTACTATGAACACCGGGGAGCTGTTTTTT.

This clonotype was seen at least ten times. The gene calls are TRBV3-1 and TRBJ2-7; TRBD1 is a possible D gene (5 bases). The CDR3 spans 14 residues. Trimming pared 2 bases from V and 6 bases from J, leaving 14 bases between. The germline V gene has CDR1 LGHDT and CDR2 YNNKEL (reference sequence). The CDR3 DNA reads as TGTGCCAGCAGCCAAAGGGGTTCGTGGGGCGAGCAGTACTTC. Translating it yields CASSQRGSWGEQYF.

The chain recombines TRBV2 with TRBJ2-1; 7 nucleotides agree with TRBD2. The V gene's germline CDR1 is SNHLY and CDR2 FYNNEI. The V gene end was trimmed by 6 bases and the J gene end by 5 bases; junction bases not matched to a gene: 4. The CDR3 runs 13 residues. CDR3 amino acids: CASSVTSHNEQFF. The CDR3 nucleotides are TGTGCCAGCAGCGTGACTAGCCACAATGAGCAGTTCTTC.

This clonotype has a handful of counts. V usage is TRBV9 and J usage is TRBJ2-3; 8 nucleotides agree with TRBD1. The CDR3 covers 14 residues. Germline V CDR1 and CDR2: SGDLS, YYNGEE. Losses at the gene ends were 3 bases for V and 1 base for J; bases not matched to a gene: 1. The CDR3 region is CASSAGGGTDTQYF. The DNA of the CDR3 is TGTGCCAGCAGCGCAGGGGGCGGCACAGATACGCAGTATTTT.

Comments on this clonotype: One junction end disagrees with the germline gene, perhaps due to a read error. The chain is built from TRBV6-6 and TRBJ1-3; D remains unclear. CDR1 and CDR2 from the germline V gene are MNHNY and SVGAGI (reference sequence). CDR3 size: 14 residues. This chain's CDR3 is CANSSELRGNTIYF. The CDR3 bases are TGTGCCAACAGTTCCGAATTACGAGGAAACACCATATATTTT.

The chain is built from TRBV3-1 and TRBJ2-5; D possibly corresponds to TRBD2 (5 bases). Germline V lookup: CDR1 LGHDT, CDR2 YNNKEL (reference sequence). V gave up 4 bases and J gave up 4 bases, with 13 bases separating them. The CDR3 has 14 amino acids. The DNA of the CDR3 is TGTGCCAGCAGCCTTCTCCTAGCACCAGAGACCCAGTACTTC. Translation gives CASSLLLAPETQYF.

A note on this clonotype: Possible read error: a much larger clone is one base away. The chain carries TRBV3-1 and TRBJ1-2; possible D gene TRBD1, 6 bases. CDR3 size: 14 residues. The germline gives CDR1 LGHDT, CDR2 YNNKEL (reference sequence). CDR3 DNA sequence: TGTACCAGCAAGAGGGGGGGCGCTAACTATGGCTACACCTTC. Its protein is CTSKRGGANYGYTF.

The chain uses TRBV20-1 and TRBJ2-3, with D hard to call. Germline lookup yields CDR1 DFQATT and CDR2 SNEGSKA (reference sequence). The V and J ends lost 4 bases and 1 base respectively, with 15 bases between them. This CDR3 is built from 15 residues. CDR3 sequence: CSANSRALGTDTQYF. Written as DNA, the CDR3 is TGCAGTGCTAATTCACGGGCTTTAGGCACAGATACGCAGTATTTT.

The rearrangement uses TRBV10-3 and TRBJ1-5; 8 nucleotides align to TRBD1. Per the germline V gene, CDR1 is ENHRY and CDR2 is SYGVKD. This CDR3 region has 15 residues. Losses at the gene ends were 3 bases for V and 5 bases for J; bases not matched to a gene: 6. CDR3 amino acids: CAISEDRGVYQPQHF. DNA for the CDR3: TGTGCCATCAGTGAAGACAGGGGCGTTTATCAGCCCCAGCATTTT.

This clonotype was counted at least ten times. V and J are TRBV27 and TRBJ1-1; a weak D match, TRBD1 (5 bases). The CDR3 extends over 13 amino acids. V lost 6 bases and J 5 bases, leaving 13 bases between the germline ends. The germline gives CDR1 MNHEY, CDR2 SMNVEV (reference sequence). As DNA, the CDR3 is TGTGCCAGCAGACTCTCAGGGCTGACTGAAGCTTTCTTT. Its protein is CASRLSGLTEAFF.

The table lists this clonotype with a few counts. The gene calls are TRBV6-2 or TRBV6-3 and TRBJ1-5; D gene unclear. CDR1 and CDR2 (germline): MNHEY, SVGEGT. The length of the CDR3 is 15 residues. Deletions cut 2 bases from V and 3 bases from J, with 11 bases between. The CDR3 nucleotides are TGTGCCAGCAGTTACCTGAATCCACCCAATCAGCCCCAGCATTTT. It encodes CASSYLNPPNQPQHF.